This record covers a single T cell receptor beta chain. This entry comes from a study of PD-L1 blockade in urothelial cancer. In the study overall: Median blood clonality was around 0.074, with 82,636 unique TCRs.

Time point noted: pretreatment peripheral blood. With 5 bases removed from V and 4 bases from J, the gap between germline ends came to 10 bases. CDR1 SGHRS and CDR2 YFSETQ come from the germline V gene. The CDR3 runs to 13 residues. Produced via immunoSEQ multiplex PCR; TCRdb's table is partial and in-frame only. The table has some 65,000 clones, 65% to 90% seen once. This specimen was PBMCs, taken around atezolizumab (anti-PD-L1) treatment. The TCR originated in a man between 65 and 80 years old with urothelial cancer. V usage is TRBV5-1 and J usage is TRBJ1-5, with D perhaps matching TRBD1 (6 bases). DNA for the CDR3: TGCGCCAGCAGTCGAGACAGGAATCAGCCCCAGCATTTT. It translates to CASSRDRNQPQHF.